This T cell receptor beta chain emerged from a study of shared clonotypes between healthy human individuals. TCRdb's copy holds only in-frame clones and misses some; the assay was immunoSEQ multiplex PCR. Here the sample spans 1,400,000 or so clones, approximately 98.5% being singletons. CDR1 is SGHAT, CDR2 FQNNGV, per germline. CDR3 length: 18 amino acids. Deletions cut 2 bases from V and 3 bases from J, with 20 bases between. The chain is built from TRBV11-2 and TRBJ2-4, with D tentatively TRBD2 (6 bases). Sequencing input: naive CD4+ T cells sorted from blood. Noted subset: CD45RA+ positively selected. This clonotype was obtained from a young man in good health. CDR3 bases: TGTGCCAGCAGCTTACCCATTACGACCACGGGACTCAAAAACATTCAGTACTTC. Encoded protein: CASSLPITTTGLKNIQYF.